This TCR beta chain was sequenced for a study of T cell changes during pregnancy in multiple sclerosis. Using immunoSEQ multiplex PCR, the repertoire was profiled, and TCRdb retains in-frame clones only, with some absent. The sample gives around 75,000 clones, around 92% of which show up once; around 0.96% is in the top ten. The V and J ends lost 5 bases and 3 bases respectively, with 20 bases between them. There are 18 residues in the CDR3. Germline values: CDR1 SGHAT, CDR2 FQNNGV. This clonotype was obtained from a female donor in good health, enrolled as a control in a pregnancy study. Material: peripheral blood, obtained in the first trimester of pregnancy. This chain links TRBV11-2 with TRBJ1-6; D is possibly TRBD1 (6 bases). CDR3 nucleotides: TGTGCCAGCAGCCTGCTTCGGCCGGGGGGCGTCTATAATTCACCCCTCCACTTT. Its protein product is CASSLLRPGGVYNSPLHF.